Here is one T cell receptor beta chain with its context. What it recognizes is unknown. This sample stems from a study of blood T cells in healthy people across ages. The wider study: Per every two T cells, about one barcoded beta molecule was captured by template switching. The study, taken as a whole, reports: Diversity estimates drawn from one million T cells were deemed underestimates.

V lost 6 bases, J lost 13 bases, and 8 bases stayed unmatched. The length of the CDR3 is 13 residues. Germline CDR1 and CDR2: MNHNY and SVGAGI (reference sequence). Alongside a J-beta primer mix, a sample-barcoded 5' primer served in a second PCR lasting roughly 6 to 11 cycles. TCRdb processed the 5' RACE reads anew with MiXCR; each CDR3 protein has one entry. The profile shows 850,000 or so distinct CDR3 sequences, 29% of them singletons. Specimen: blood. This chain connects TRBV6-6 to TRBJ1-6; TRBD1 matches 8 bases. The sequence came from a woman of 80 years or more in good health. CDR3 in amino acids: CASRTGAIDPLHF. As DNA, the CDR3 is TGTGCCAGCAGGACAGGGGCCATAGACCCCCTCCACTTT.